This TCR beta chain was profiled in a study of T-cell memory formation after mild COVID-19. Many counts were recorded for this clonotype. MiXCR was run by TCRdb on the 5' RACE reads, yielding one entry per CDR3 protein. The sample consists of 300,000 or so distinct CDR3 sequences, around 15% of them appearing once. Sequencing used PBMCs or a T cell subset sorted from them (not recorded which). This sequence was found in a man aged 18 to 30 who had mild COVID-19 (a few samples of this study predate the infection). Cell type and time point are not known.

For the CDR3, the DNA is TGCAGTGCTAGGGGACCTAACAGGGGGCCATACGAGCAGTACTTC. This sequence encodes CSARGPNRGPYEQYF. V and J are TRBV20-1 and TRBJ2-7; the match to TRBD1 covers 9 bases. Trimming took 3 bases from V and 4 from J; bases not matched to a gene: 10. This CDR3 region has 15 residues. Germline V gives CDR1 DFQATT, CDR2 SNEGSKA (reference sequence).